The sequence of this T cell receptor beta chain was determined in a study of blood T cells in healthy people across ages (dated by TCRdb to the mid-2010s). The study in broad terms: In model experiments, roughly one uniquely barcoded TCR beta cDNA molecule per two T cells was captured by template switching. Age-related changes in TCR beta repertoire diversity were measured in the study by deep sequencing normalized with unique cDNA molecular identifiers. The donors were divided into four age groups: young (average around 17 years), middle-aged (about 39), aged (about 62) and long-lived (roughly 86). To avoid experimental bias, donors of different ages were distributed randomly across sequencing lanes. Using the same blood draw, the study looked at two additional independent replicas of 1 million unique cDNA reads for two donors, one aged 18 to 30 and the other aged 80 or older. Broad study findings and their caveats: Total diversity estimates from one million sequenced T cells were considered lower bounds and underestimates. Since profiling was done on bulk unsorted PBMCs, naive and antigen-experienced compartments could not be conclusively compared. Compared with the aged group, the long-lived group had more naive CD4+ T cells, fewer expanded clones and increased TCR diversity, a pattern suggesting age selection. The percentage of naive T cells measured by flow cytometry correlated strongly with observed TCR beta diversity. As age increased, observed TCR beta diversity per million T cells dropped in a roughly linear way, and a significant reduction was already evident by age 40. The CMV infection status of donors was not known, potentially confounding age-related changes in expanded clonotypes.

The roughly 42 donors, aged roughly 6 to 90 years, were systemically healthy Caucasian individuals from Russia. Each donor gave ten milliliters of peripheral blood, drawn into EDTA-treated Vacutainer tubes. Ficoll-Paque density-gradient centrifugation was used to isolate PBMCs, with at least 6.5 million per sample. Trizol reagent was used to extract total RNA from PBMCs, with at least 5 micrograms per sample. For every donor, flow cytometry on a PBMC aliquot measured the percentage of naive CD45RAhigh/CD27high T cells. The method was 5' RACE. TCRdb records Illumina HiSeq 2500 as the sequencer. A second PCR of roughly 7 to 11 cycles was performed with a sample-barcoded 5' primer and a J-beta primer mix. A unique molecular identifier was introduced onto each TCR beta cDNA molecule by a template-switch 5' adaptor carrying 12 random nucleotides. At least 2.5 million CDR3-containing paired-end reads were obtained from each sample. The Mint cDNA synthesis kit, primed by a TRBC-specific oligonucleotide, was used to synthesize first-strand cDNA from all RNA. All cDNA was treated with uracil-DNA glycosylase and then went through a first 18-cycle PCR with the universal primers M1SS and BC2_uni_R. In the source study's methods: For normalization, 1 million high-quality reads, each with a distinct molecular identifier, were randomly selected from each sample. Reads with shared molecular identifiers were discarded instead of being binned into consensus sequences. MiTCR, set to a Q25 quality threshold and the strictest error-elimination algorithm, was used for CDR3 identification, clonotype clustering and error correction. A nonparametric unseen species model with Euler transformation was used to estimate lower-bound total TCR beta diversity. Using fastp at Q25 and MiXCR, TCRdb reprocessed the public reads and kept productive beta chains. Duplicate CDR3 protein sequences are folded into a single record with the most common DNA and genes. Here the V and J calls rest on TCRdb's processing, not on the authors' analysis. This sample lists about 1.7 million distinct CDR3 sequences; roughly 30% were detected once. Roughly 8% of the sample belongs to the ten largest clones.

This clonotype has more than one count but fewer than ten. No cognate antigen has been identified for it. Per-base qualities were not stored, and no clone one base away is much larger. This clonotype originated in a woman aged 25 to 39 in good health. The sequenced sample consisted of blood.

The CDR3: CASSQGLAGGSSSYNEQFF. The DNA sequence reads TGTGCCAGCAGCCAAGGACTAGCGGGAGGCTCAAGCTCCTACAATGAGCAGTTCTTC. The chain was built from TRBV3-1 and TRBJ2-1, with 13 junctional bases fitting TRBD2. The germline V gene (reference sequence) yields LGHDT for CDR1 and YNNKEL for CDR2. Trimming removed 1 base from V and 0 bases from J; the gene matches leave 6 bases unexplained. The CDR3, from cysteine to phenylalanine, totals 19 residues. Only the CDR3 DNA is retained, 57 bases long and in frame from the first base.